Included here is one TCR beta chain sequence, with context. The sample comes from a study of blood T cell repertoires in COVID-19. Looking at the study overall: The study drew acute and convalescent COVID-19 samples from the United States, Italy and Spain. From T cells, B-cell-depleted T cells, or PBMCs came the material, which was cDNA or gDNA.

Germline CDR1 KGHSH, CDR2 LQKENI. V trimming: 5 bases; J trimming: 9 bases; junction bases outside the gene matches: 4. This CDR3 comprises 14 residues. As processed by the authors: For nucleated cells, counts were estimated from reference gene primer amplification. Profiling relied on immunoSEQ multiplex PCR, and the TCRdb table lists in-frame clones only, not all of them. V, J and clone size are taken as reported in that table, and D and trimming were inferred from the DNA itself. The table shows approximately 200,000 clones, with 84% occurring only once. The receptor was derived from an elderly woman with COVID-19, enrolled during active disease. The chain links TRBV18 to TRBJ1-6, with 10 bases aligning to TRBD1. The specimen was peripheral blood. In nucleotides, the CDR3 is TGTGCCAGCTCATCCGGGACAGGGGTTTCACCCCTCCACTTT. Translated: CASSSGTGVSPLHF.